A selection of T cell receptor beta chains follows, all from one sample in a study of blood T cell repertoires in COVID-19. Generated by immunoSEQ multiplex PCR, the TCRdb table keeps only in-frame clones and is missing some. The sample carries more than 200,000 clones, 85% to 90% recorded once. Specimen: PBMCs or T cells enriched from blood (not recorded which). Source of these receptors: a woman aged 45-60 years who had recovered from COVID-19. Both conserved end residues are part of each CDR3. The order of the fields is CDR3 protein, CDR3 DNA, CDR3 length, V gene, clone size, J gene, D gene. The D gene is left open where the match is weak. Expanded clones are given a class, and other clones once, few, many or no size at all.

CTSSLGTSRTDTQYF | TGCACCAGCAGCCTGGGGACTAGCAGAACAGATACGCAGTATTTT | 15 | TRBV1 | NA | TRBJ2-3 | NA
CASSRGQGMGEQFF | TGTGCCAGCAGTAGGGGACAGGGGATGGGTGAGCAGTTCTTC | 14 | TRBV5-5 | once | TRBJ2-1 | TRBD1
CASTGTSKRNTGELFF | TGCGCCAGCACCGGGACTAGCAAACGGAACACCGGGGAGCTGTTTTTT | 16 | TRBV4-1 | NA | TRBJ2-2 | TRBD2
CASSVVGGMNEQFF | TGTGCCAGCAGCGTAGTCGGGGGAATGAATGAGCAGTTCTTC | 14 | TRBV9 | NA | TRBJ2-1 | NA
CASSLTGGSADTQYF | TGCGCCAGCAGCTTGACAGGGGGGTCGGCAGATACGCAGTATTTT | 15 | TRBV5-1 | NA | TRBJ2-3 | TRBD1
CASSLEPGRETQYF | TGCGCCAGCAGCTTGGAACCAGGTCGAGAGACCCAGTACTTC | 14 | TRBV5-1 | NA | TRBJ2-5 | NA
CASSLDGGGYTF | TGCGCCAGCAGCTTGGACGGGGGTGGCTACACCTTC | 12 | TRBV5-1 | NA | TRBJ1-2 | NA
CASSFLTANSPLHF | TGTGCCAGCAGCTTTCTGACAGCGAATTCACCCCTCCACTTT | 14 | TRBV7-2 | NA | TRBJ1-6 | NA
CASSGGRAKNIQYF | TGTGCCAGTAGTGGCGGGAGAGCCAAAAACATTCAGTACTTC | 14 | TRBV19 | NA | TRBJ2-4 | TRBD2
CASSGQTYEQYF | TGTGCCAGCTCGGGACAGACTTACGAGCAGTACTTC | 12 | TRBV2 | once | TRBJ2-7 | TRBD1
CASSSREAGMNSPLHF | TGTGCCAGCAGTTCCCGAGAGGCTGGCATGAATTCACCCCTCCACTTT | 16 | TRBV27 | NA | TRBJ1-6 | NA
CASSPLAGSYNEQFF | TGTGCCAGCAGCCCCCTAGCGGGCTCCTACAATGAGCAGTTCTTC | 15 | TRBV7-2 | NA | TRBJ2-1 | TRBD2
CASSPGGSAGNTIYF | TGTGCCAGCAGTCCAGGGGGCTCGGCTGGAAACACCATATATTTT | 15 | TRBV28 | NA | TRBJ1-3 | TRBD1
CASTPGSFQPQHF | TGCGCCAGCACGCCGGGGTCTTTTCAGCCCCAGCATTTT | 13 | TRBV10-2 | NA | TRBJ1-5 | NA
CASSGRGRNTEAFF | TGCGCCAGCAGTGGACGGGGGAGGAACACTGAAGCTTTCTTT | 14 | TRBV10-2 | NA | TRBJ1-1 | NA
CASSLGARYNQPQHF | TGTGCCAGCAGCTTAGGCGCTCGATACAATCAGCCCCAGCATTTT | 15 | TRBV7-2 | NA | TRBJ1-5 | NA
CASSSPQGTRTNYGYTF | TGTGCCAGCAGTTCGCCACAGGGTACTAGGACTAACTATGGCTACACCTTC | 17 | TRBV28 | NA | TRBJ1-2 | NA
CSALGTVEQFF | TGCAGTGCCCTCGGGACTGTTGAGCAGTTCTTC | 11 | TRBV20-1 | NA | TRBJ2-1 | NA
CAWSVAGGMGYTF | TGTGCCTGGAGTGTAGCCGGGGGGATGGGCTACACCTTC | 13 | TRBV30 | NA | TRBJ1-2 | NA
CASSEGTGAGELFF | TGTGCCAGCAGCGAGGGTACGGGGGCCGGGGAGCTGTTTTTT | 14 | TRBV9 | once | TRBJ2-2 | NA
CASSFGRSHSGNTIYF | TGTGCCAGCAGCTTCGGCAGGTCCCACTCTGGAAACACCATATATTTT | 16 | TRBV11-2 | NA | TRBJ1-3 | NA
CASSSNSIANTIYF | TGTGCCAGCAGCTCAAACTCAATCGCCAACACCATATATTTT | 14 | TRBV7-2 | NA | TRBJ1-3 | NA
CASSLGTEPVETQYF | TGTGCCAGCAGCCTAGGGACTGAGCCCGTGGAGACCCAGTACTTC | 15 | TRBV9 | NA | TRBJ2-5 | NA
CASSFPNYGYTF | TGTGCCAGCAGCTTTCCGAACTATGGCTACACCTTC | 12 | TRBV5-8 | NA | TRBJ1-2 | NA
CASSPGTGGDEQFF | TGTGCCAGCAGCCCCGGGACAGGGGGCGATGAGCAGTTCTTC | 14 | TRBV7-3 | once | TRBJ2-1 | TRBD1
CASSYRTGGFGEQYF | TGTGCCAGCAGTTACAGGACAGGGGGCTTCGGCGAGCAGTACTTC | 15 | TRBV6-5 | NA | TRBJ2-7 | TRBD1
CAWTRGTGNYEQYF | TGTGCCTGGACACGGGGGACAGGGAACTACGAGCAGTACTTC | 14 | TRBV30 | NA | TRBJ2-7 | TRBD1
CASSQVPHRDPSFF | TGCGCCAGCAGCCAAGTACCTCACAGGGACCCTTCGTTCTTC | 14 | TRBV4-1 | NA | TRBJ2-1 | NA
CASSDTGGGLNTEAFF | TGCGCCAGCAGCGACACAGGGGGCGGGTTGAACACTGAAGCTTTCTTT | 16 | TRBV5-1 | NA | TRBJ1-1 | TRBD1
CACATGRVTEAFF | TGTGCCTGTGCGACAGGGAGAGTCACTGAAGCTTTCTTT | 13 | TRBV30 | NA | TRBJ1-1 | TRBD1
CASSAGLVAGGVGNEQFF | TGTGCCAGCAGCGCAGGGTTGGTAGCGGGAGGGGTAGGCAATGAGCAGTTCTTC | 18 | TRBV7-8 | NA | TRBJ2-1 | TRBD2
CASSRTRVGLHEQYF | TGTGCCAGCAGTAGAACTAGAGTCGGGCTCCACGAGCAGTACTTC | 15 | TRBV6-5 | NA | TRBJ2-7 | NA
CASSLARGLETQYF | TGTGCCAGCAGCCTAGCCAGGGGGTTGGAGACCCAGTACTTC | 14 | TRBV7-6 | NA | TRBJ2-5 | TRBD1
CASSPGNNEQFF | TGTGCCAGCAGTCCAGGGAACAATGAGCAGTTCTTC | 12 | TRBV12-3/TRBV12-4 | NA | TRBJ2-1 | NA
CASSQQRDTDTQYF | TGTGCCAGCAGCCAACAGCGGGACACAGATACGCAGTATTTT | 14 | TRBV6-5 | few | TRBJ2-3 | TRBD2
CSVATDLGQPQHF | TGCAGCGTTGCTACGGACTTGGGGCAGCCCCAGCATTTT | 13 | TRBV29-1 | NA | TRBJ1-5 | NA
CATSDGRGNQPQHF | TGTGCCACCAGCGATGGTAGGGGTAATCAGCCCCAGCATTTT | 14 | TRBV24-1 | NA | TRBJ1-5 | NA
CASSPRVSTEAFF | TGCGCCAGCAGCCCACGGGTTTCAACTGAAGCTTTCTTT | 13 | TRBV5-1 | NA | TRBJ1-1 | NA
CASSLKRAGGLYEQYF | TGTGCCAGCAGCTTAAAGCGAGCGGGAGGGTTATACGAGCAGTACTTC | 16 | TRBV7-8 | NA | TRBJ2-7 | TRBD2
CASSFWTGSLPGPQHF | TGTGCCAGCAGCTTTTGGACAGGGAGCCTCCCGGGGCCCCAGCATTTT | 16 | TRBV5-6 | NA | TRBJ1-5 | TRBD1
CATALLAGGGTDTQYF | TGTGCCACCGCCCTCCTAGCGGGAGGGGGCACAGATACGCAGTATTTT | 16 | TRBV28 | once | TRBJ2-3 | TRBD2
CASNSFATGSTHGYTF | TGTGCCAGCAACTCTTTCGCGACAGGGTCTACGCATGGCTACACCTTC | 16 | TRBV5-8 | NA | TRBJ1-2 | TRBD1
CASSSPGTDSRRANEKLFF | TGTGCCAGCAGCTCCCCCGGGACAGACTCCCGAAGGGCTAATGAAAAACTGTTTTTT | 19 | TRBV7-9 | NA | TRBJ1-4 | TRBD1
CASTNPGAGGNLVEAFF | TGTGCCAGCACCAACCCTGGGGCAGGGGGAAATCTAGTGGAAGCTTTCTTT | 17 | TRBV2 | NA | TRBJ1-1 | TRBD1
CASSPISGSIFSSYNEQFF | TGTGCCAGCTCACCAATTAGCGGTTCCATATTCAGCTCCTACAATGAGCAGTTCTTC | 19 | TRBV18 | few | TRBJ2-1 | NA